The 23 T cell receptor beta chains listed next were all sequenced from one sample in a study of control samples from healthy donors and cancer patients. The method was immunoSEQ multiplex PCR; TCRdb's version includes in-frame clones alone and lacks a portion of them. The sample carries 120,000 or so clones, around 87% recorded once. Material for sequencing was blood. These receptors were taken from a man between 60 and 70 years old in good health.

The V call is TRBV4-2, the J call TRBJ1-6; D possibly corresponds to TRBD1 (5 bases). With 0 bases removed from V and 7 bases from J, the gap between germline ends came to 16 bases. This CDR3 contains 17 residues. Germline V gene data show CDR1 as LGHNA and CDR2 as YNFKEQ. The CDR3 DNA follows: TGTGCCAGCAGCCAAGATCTGGGGGGAAGAGCGAATTCACCCCTCCACTTT. Residues: CASSQDLGGRANSPLHF.

This clone was counted only a few times. The chain is built from TRBV12-3 or TRBV12-4 and TRBJ1-1; D ambiguous. The CDR3 is made up of 12 amino acids. Trimming stripped 4 bases from V and 6 bases from J, with 9 bases between. The CDR3 nucleotides read TGTGCCAGCAGTTGGTCAGTCCCTGAAGCTTTCTTT. Residues: CASSWSVPEAFF.

V is TRBV28 and J is TRBJ1-1, with D maybe TRBD1 (6 bases). Trimming removed 4 bases at V and 0 bases at J, with 6 bases between. This CDR3 is built from 13 residues. CDR1 is MDHEN, CDR2 SYDVKM, per germline. Here the CDR3 reads CASSWDMNTEAFF. CDR3 in DNA: TGTGCCAGCAGTTGGGACATGAACACTGAAGCTTTCTTT.

The chain combines TRBV28 with TRBJ2-7; 11 bases are a match to TRBD2. With V trimmed by 6 bases and J by 1 base, 8 bases remained unmatched. The length of the CDR3 is 16 residues. Per germline, CDR1 MDHEN and CDR2 SYDVKM. CDR3 protein: CASRDSSGGPSYEQYF. The CDR3, as DNA: TGTGCCAGCAGAGACTCTAGCGGGGGGCCTTCCTACGAGCAGTACTTC.

The chain joins TRBV24-1 to TRBJ2-2; maybe TRBD2 (5 bases). Trimming left V 3 bases short and J 7 bases short, with 14 bases between. This CDR3 has 15 amino acids. The germline V gene encodes CDR1 KGHDR and CDR2 SFDVKD. CDR3 amino acids: CATSDPGLPGGELFF. CDR3 nucleotide sequence: TGTGCCACCAGTGATCCCGGACTGCCTGGCGGGGAGCTGTTTTTT.

The genes are TRBV5-6 and TRBJ1-1; no definite D call. Trimming took 4 bases from V and 2 from J, leaving 3 bases between them. The length of the CDR3 is 11 residues. Germline CDR1 is SGHDT and CDR2 is YYEEEE. The CDR3 DNA is TGTGCCAGCAGCGAAAACACTGAAGCTTTCTTT. Translating gives CASSENTEAFF.

The V gene is TRBV27, the J gene TRBJ1-2; D is uncertain. The CDR3 extends over 14 amino acids. Trimming removed 4 bases from V and 5 bases from J, with 14 bases in between. From germline, CDR1 is MNHEY and CDR2 SMNVEV (reference sequence). The CDR3 reads CASSSQPGIYGYTF. CDR3 bases: TGTGCCAGCAGTTCCCAGCCCGGGATTTATGGCTACACCTTC.

The chain combines TRBV6-5 with TRBJ2-3; no firm D call. V gave up 6 bases and J gave up 6 bases, with 4 bases separating them. Germline CDR1 MNHEY, CDR2 SVGAGI. The CDR3 covers 10 residues. The CDR3 nucleotides are TGTGCCAGCAGGGATGATACGCAGTATTTT. It translates to CASRDDTQYF.

CDR3 in amino acids: CASSAPVTQYF. As DNA, the CDR3 is TGTGCCAGCAGTGCCCCTGTGACCCAGTACTTC. The V call is TRBV25-1, the J call TRBJ2-5; D not resolved. This CDR3 has 11 residues. The germline V and J ends were trimmed by 4 bases and 7 bases, with 7 bases remaining between them. Germline V CDR1 and CDR2: MGHDK, SYGVNS.

This clone has only one observation. DNA of the CDR3: TGTGCCTGGAGTGTTGGTCAGGGGGAAACTGAAGCTTTCTTT. Its protein is CAWSVGQGETEAFF. V gene TRBV30 combines with J gene TRBJ1-1, with 7 nucleotides matching TRBD1. The germline gives CDR1 GTSNPN, CDR2 SVGIG (reference sequence). The CDR3 is made up of 14 amino acids. The V and J ends lost 0 bases and 5 bases, in that order; junction bases with no gene match: 6. Based on the CDR3 plus reference TRBV30 and TRBJ1-1, the full variable domain is SQTIHQWPATLVQPVGSPLSLECTVEGTSNPNLYWYRQAAGRGLQLLFYSVGIGQISSEVPQNLSASRPQDRQFILSSKKLLLSDSGFYLCAWSVGQGETEAFFGQGTRLTVV.

The chain links TRBV28 to TRBJ1-5, with 9 bases that match TRBD1. Germline V gives CDR1 MDHEN, CDR2 SYDVKM. The CDR3 consists of 13 residues. V was clipped by 10 bases and J by 3 bases; unmatched bases: 4. CDR3 residues: CAIGTGNNQPQHF. In DNA, the CDR3 is TGTGCCATCGGGACAGGGAACAATCAGCCCCAGCATTTT.

The genes are TRBV5-4 and TRBJ2-1; 11 nucleotides line up with TRBD2. Germline loops: CDR1 SGHNT, CDR2 YYREEE (reference sequence). The ends lost 4 bases at V and 5 bases at J; junction bases unmatched: 5. CDR3 length: 15 amino acids. The CDR3 sequence is CASSVAGGQNNEQFF. In DNA form, the CDR3 reads TGTGCCAGCAGCGTAGCGGGGGGGCAGAACAATGAGCAGTTCTTC.

This chain joins TRBV3-1 (or the pseudogene TRBV3-2) and TRBJ1-4, with D hard to call. The CDR3 spans 12 residues. V lost 6 bases, J lost 8 bases, and 10 bases lay in between. In germline, CDR1 is LGHDT, CDR2 YNNKEL (reference sequence). Here the CDR3 DNA reads TGTGCCAGCAGATTCCTGGGGGAAAAACTGTTTTTT. This translates into CASRFLGEKLFF.

The chain combines TRBV24-1 with TRBJ1-5, with a tentative D call TRBD1 (5 bases). The CDR3 has 15 amino acids. Trimming stripped 2 bases from V and 6 bases from J, with 13 bases between. Germline CDR1 and CDR2: KGHDR and SFDVKD. Here the CDR3 reads CATSDSSRGVQPQHF. For the CDR3, the DNA is TGTGCCACCAGTGATTCAAGTAGAGGGGTTCAGCCCCAGCATTTT.

This clone has just a few counts. CDR3: CASSKIQGYGYTF. CDR3 DNA: TGCGCCAGCAGCAAAATACAGGGTTATGGCTACACCTTC. This rearrangement joins TRBV5-1 to TRBJ1-2; tentatively, D is TRBD1 (6 bases). CDR1 is SGHRS and CDR2 is YFSETQ in the germline V gene. The CDR3 is 13 residues long. Trimming shortened V by 4 bases and J by 5 bases, and 12 bases separated the two germline ends.

This chain joins TRBV11-2 and TRBJ1-4, with D possibly matching TRBD1 (6 bases). V gave up 5 bases and J gave up 8 bases, with 27 bases separating them. The CDR3 loop spans 18 amino acids. Germline CDR1 SGHAT, CDR2 FQNNGV. The CDR3 DNA reads TGTGCCAGCAGCAATCGACTTCAGAGGGGGATCCTAGGGGAAAAACTGTTTTTT. It translates to CASSNRLQRGILGEKLFF.

The chain carries TRBV15 and TRBJ2-3, with 8 bases lining up with TRBD2. The germline V gene has CDR1 LNHNV and CDR2 YYDKDF (reference sequence). The V and J ends lost 1 base and 3 bases, in that order; junction bases with no gene match: 12. The CDR3 runs to 18 residues. CDR3 DNA: TGTGCCACCAGCAGAGTGCGACCAAAGCGGGGGTTTACAGATACGCAGTATTTT. It yields the protein CATSRVRPKRGFTDTQYF.

The chain couples TRBV7-6 to TRBJ1-1; D is ambiguous. Germline assignment: CDR1 SGHVS and CDR2 FNYEAQ. The ends were cut back, 1 base at V and 1 base at J, with 4 bases in the middle. The CDR3 runs to 13 residues. The CDR3 region is CASSLVENTEAFF. The CDR3 coding sequence is TGTGCCAGCAGCTTAGTTGAGAACACTGAAGCTTTCTTT.

The genes are TRBV30 and TRBJ1-1, with D hard to call. The germline gives CDR1 GTSNPN, CDR2 SVGIG (reference sequence). The CDR3 has 11 amino acids. V lost 0 bases to trimming and J lost 11 bases, with 10 bases between them. In nucleotides, the CDR3 is TGTGCCTGGAGTGTAGACCTGGGGGCTTTCTTT. It is translated as CAWSVDLGAFF.

The chain carries TRBV5-6 and TRBJ2-2; D gene uncertain. Germline lookup yields CDR1 SGHDT and CDR2 YYEEEE. The CDR3 sequence is 14 residues long. The V gene lost 6 bases and the J gene lost 0 bases, with 9 bases spanning the gap. CDR3 in amino acids: CASNWVSNTGELFF. The CDR3 coding sequence is TGTGCCAGCAATTGGGTTTCGAACACCGGGGAGCTGTTTTTT.

This clone was observed once. V usage is TRBV6-1 and J usage is TRBJ1-5; D unresolved. The CDR3 loop spans 15 amino acids. V was pared by 3 bases and J by 7 bases, with 16 bases between. Germline V CDR1 and CDR2: MNHNS, SASEGT. The CDR3 loop reads CASSEITTAGQPQHF. In DNA form, the CDR3 reads TGTGCCAGCAGTGAGATAACTACGGCGGGCCAGCCCCAGCATTTT.

This chain connects TRBV3-1 (or the pseudogene TRBV3-2) to TRBJ1-5; the D gene is possibly TRBD1 (5 bases). This CDR3 is built from 14 residues. Germline assignment: CDR1 LGHDT and CDR2 YNNKEL (reference sequence). Trimming left V 3 bases short and J 6 bases short, with 12 bases between. CDR3 in amino acids: CASSQDTSPQPQHF. The CDR3, as DNA: TGTGCCAGCAGCCAGGACACCTCCCCTCAGCCCCAGCATTTT.

CDR3 DNA sequence: TGTGCCAGCAGTGAAGCGCTTGGGGGGACAGGGGTTAGGCATGAGCAGTTCTTC. It specifies CASSEALGGTGVRHEQFF. The rearrangement links TRBV6-1 to TRBJ2-1; TRBD1 agrees at 10 bases. The CDR3 totals 18 residues. V was pared by 0 bases and J by 8 bases, with 13 bases of the junction left unmatched. The germline V gene encodes CDR1 MNHNS and CDR2 SASEGT.